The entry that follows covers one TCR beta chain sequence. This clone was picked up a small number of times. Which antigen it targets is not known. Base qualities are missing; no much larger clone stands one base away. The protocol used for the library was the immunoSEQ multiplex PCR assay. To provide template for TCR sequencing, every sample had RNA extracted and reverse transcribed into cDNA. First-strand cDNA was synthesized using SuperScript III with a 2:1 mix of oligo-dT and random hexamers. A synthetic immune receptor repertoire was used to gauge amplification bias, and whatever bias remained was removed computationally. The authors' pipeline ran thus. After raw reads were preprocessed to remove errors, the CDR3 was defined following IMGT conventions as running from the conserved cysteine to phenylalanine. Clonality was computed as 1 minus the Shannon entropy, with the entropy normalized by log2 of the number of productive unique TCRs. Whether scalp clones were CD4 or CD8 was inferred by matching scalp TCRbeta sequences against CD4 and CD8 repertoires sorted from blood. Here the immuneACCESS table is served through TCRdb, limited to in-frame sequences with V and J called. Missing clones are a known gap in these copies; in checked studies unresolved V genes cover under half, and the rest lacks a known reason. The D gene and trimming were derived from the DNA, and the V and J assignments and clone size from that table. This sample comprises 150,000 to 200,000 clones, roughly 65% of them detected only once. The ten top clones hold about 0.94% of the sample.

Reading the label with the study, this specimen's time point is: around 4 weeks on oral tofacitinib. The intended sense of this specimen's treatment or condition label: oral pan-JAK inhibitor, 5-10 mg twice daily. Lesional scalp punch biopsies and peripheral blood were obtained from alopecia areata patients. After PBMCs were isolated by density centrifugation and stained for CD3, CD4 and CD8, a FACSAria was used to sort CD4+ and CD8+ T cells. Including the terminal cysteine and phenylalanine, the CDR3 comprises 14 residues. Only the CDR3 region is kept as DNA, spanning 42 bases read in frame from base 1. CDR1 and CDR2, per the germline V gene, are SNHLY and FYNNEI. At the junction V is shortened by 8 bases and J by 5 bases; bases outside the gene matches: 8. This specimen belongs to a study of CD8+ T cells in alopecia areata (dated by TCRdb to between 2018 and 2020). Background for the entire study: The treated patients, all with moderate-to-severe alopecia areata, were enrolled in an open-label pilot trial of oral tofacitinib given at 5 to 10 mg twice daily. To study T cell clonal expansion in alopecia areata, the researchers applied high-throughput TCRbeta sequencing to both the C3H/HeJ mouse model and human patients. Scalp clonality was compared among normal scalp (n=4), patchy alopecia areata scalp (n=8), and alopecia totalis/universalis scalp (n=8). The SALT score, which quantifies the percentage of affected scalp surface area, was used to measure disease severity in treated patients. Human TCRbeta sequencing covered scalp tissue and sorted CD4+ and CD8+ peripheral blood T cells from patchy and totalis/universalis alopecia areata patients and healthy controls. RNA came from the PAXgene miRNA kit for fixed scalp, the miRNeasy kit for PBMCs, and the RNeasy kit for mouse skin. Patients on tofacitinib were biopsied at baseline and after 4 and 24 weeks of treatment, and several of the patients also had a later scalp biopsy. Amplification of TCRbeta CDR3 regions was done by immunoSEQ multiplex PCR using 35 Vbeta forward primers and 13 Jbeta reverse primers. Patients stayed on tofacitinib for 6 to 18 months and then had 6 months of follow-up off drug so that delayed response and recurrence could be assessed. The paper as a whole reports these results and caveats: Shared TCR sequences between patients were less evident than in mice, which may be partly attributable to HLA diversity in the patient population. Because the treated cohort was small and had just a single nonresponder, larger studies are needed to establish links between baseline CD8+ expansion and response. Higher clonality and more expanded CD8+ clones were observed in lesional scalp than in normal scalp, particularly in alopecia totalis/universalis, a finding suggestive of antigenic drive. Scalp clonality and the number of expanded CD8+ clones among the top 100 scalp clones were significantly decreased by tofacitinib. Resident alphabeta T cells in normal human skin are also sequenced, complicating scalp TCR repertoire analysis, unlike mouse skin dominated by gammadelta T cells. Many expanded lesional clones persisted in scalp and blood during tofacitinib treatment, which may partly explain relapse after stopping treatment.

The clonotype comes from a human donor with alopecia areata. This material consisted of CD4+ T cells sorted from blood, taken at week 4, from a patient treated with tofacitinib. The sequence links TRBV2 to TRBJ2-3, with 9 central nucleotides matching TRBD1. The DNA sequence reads TGTGCCAGCGCGGGACAGGGCGCGGGAGATACGCAGTATTTT. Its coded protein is CASAGQGAGDTQYF.